The present TCR beta chain was sequenced within a study of OX40 agonist ivuxolimab in advanced cancers. Study-level background: The patients' treatment was ivuxolimab, an agonistic anti-OX40 (CD134) antibody. Patients were dosed intravenously with ivuxolimab at 0.01 to 10 mg/kg every 2 weeks.

About this clone itself: Its antigen is unidentified.

The study, taken as a whole, reports: Some nonresponders also had low normalized T-cell clonal expansion. The CD4+ and CD8+ T cells in the blood had expanded clonally by week 6 at 0.1 to 3.0 mg/kg.

The V gene's germline CDR1 is SGDLS and CDR2 YYNGEE. V shed 0 bases and J shed 6 bases, with 9 bases lying between them. This CDR3 has 13 amino acids. TCRdb's table, derived via immunoSEQ multiplex PCR, lists solely in-frame clones and lacks some. The sample contains tens of thousands of clones, about 88% of which appear only once. The genes are TRBV9 and TRBJ1-1; D unresolved. The receptor was isolated from an adult with an advanced solid tumor such as melanoma, head and neck, liver or kidney cancer. The starting material was CD4+ or CD8+ T cells sorted from blood, obtained in a trial of the OX40 agonist ivuxolimab. The CDR3 is CASSVGLFSEAFF. The CDR3 nucleotides read TGTGCCAGCAGCGTAGGACTGTTTTCTGAAGCTTTCTTT.